This TCR beta chain stems from a study of T cells in Graves' hyperthyroidism and ophthalmopathy. Per germline, CDR1 SGHVT and CDR2 SQSDAQ. This CDR3 region has 15 residues. V was cut by 7 bases and J by 2 bases, with 17 bases left in between. Regions amplified from RNA transcripts were the TCR beta CDR3 regions. During a first-round RT-PCR of the TCR CDR3, the HTBI primer set was used. One entry per CDR3 protein results from TCRdb running MiXCR on the multiplex PCR reads. The data show more than 500,000 distinct CDR3 sequences, 14% seen once. V and J are TRBV7-4 and TRBJ1-2; weak D call: TRBD1 (6 bases). The clonotype comes from a woman in her 40s with Graves' hyperthyroidism. Sequenced: blood. The CDR3 protein is CASTLGQTVNYGYTF. The CDR3 DNA reads TGTGCCAGCACCCTCGGACAGACGGTAAACTATGGCTACACCTTC.